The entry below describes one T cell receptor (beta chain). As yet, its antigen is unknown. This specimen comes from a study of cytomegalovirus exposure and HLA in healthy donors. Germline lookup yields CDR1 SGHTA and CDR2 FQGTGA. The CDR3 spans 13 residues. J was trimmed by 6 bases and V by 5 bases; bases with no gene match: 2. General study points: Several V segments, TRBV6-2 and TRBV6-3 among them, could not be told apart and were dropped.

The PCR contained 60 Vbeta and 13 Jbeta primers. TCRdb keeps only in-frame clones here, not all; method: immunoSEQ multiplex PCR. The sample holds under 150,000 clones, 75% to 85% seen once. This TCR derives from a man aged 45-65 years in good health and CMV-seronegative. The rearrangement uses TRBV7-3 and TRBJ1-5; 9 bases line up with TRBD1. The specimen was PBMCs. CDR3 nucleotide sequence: TGTGCCAGCAGCACGGACAGGGGTCAGCCCCAGCATTTT. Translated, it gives CASSTDRGQPQHF.